The TCR beta chain described here comes from a study of multiple sclerosis patients with progressive multifocal leukoencephalopathy. Germline lookup yields CDR1 SGHTA and CDR2 FQGNSA. V lost 3 bases to trimming and J lost 7 bases; unmatched junction nucleotides: 13. The CDR3 totals 16 residues. The sample's time point: more than ten months of natalizumab therapy. T1 marks 6 months and T2 marks 12 months of natalizumab therapy. Measured with immunoSEQ multiplex PCR; TCRdb has only the in-frame clones, and not every one. Found here are 24,000 or so clones, approximately 90% of them singletons; the top ten hold around 2.5%.

The sample in question was PBMCs, obtained from a patient treated with natalizumab. The V gene is TRBV7-2, the J gene TRBJ2-5; 8 nucleotides agree with TRBD2. The receptor's source is a man aged 25-45 years with multiple sclerosis. The CDR3 DNA sequence: TGTGCCAGCAGCTTGCAAGCGGGAGCGAAGATACGGACCCAGTACTTC. Translated: CASSLQAGAKIRTQYF.